The 11 T cell receptor beta chains reported below all come from one sample, sequenced in a study of T cell responses to AZD1222 COVID-19 vaccine. Only in-frame clones appear in the TCRdb table, and some are missing; sequencing was by immunoSEQ multiplex PCR. Of fewer than 70,000 clones listed, roughly 80% are singletons. This material consisted of peripheral blood, taken 28 days after the second AZD1222 dose. The receptors originated from an adult who received the AZD1222 COVID-19 vaccine.

CDR3 nucleotides: TGTGCCAGCAGTACACTACCCGGGACTAGGGGGAATGAGCAGTTCTTC. This gives the protein CASSTLPGTRGNEQFF. V and J are TRBV6-2 or TRBV6-3 and TRBJ2-1; 8 bases are a match to TRBD2. This CDR3 spans 16 amino acids. CDR1 is MNHEY, CDR2 SVGEGT, per germline. Trimming at V came to 5 bases and at J to 7 bases, leaving 13 bases not matched to a gene.

The rearrangement links TRBV7-2 to TRBJ1-5; TRBD1 might be the D (6 bases). The V gene's germline CDR1 is SGHTA and CDR2 FQGNSA. The ends were cut back, 5 bases at V and 6 bases at J, with 17 bases in the middle. This CDR3 has 15 amino acids. This CDR3 reads CASSISRGESQPQHF. The CDR3 DNA reads as TGTGCCAGCAGCATTAGTAGGGGGGAGAGTCAGCCCCAGCATTTT.

V usage is TRBV5-1 and J usage is TRBJ1-3; weak D call: TRBD1 (5 bases). V was cut by 0 bases and J by 2 bases, with 12 bases left in between. The CDR3 has 16 amino acids. CDR1 is SGHRS and CDR2 is YFSETQ in the germline V gene. The CDR3 here is CASSLDISGTGNTIYF. CDR3 sequence (DNA): TGCGCCAGCAGCTTGGACATATCAGGGACTGGAAACACCATATATTTT.

J is TRBJ2-7 and V is TRBV7-9; D is unclear. Germline V CDR1 and CDR2: SEHNR, FQNEAQ (reference sequence). V lost 7 bases, J lost 4 bases, and 14 bases lay in between. The CDR3 extends over 13 amino acids. The CDR3 is CASTRGPVYEQYF. In DNA form, the CDR3 reads TGTGCCAGCACCCGAGGTCCCGTTTACGAGCAGTACTTC.

This chain links TRBV12-3 or TRBV12-4 with TRBJ1-1, with 7 bases aligning to TRBD1. V lost 7 bases, J lost 11 bases, and 7 bases stayed unmatched. The CDR3 totals 11 residues. CDR3 residues: CASISDRAAFF. DNA of the CDR3: TGTGCCAGCATCTCTGACAGGGCGGCTTTCTTT.

This clone came up once. This chain uses TRBV7-9 with TRBJ1-2, with TRBD1 identical over 9 bases. Unmatched junction bases numbered 8, after V lost 6 bases and J lost 6 bases. The CDR3 length is 14 residues. Per germline, CDR1 SEHNR and CDR2 FQNEAQ (reference sequence). The CDR3 here is CASRQITGGNGYTF. The CDR3 nucleotides are TGTGCCAGCAGACAAATTACAGGGGGCAATGGCTACACCTTC.

This clone was seen only once. The chain recombines TRBV11-2 with TRBJ1-4, with a weak D call TRBD1 (6 bases). With 5 bases removed from V and 8 bases from J, the gap between germline ends came to 15 bases. The germline gives CDR1 SGHAT, CDR2 FQNNGV. CDR3 length equals 14 residues. CDR3 sequence: CASSLTQRGEKLFF. The DNA of the CDR3 is TGTGCCAGCAGCCTGACTCAAAGGGGGGAAAAACTGTTTTTT.

The chain is built from TRBV28 and TRBJ1-6; no definite D call. Trimming cost V 3 bases and J 10 bases, with 19 bases left between them. The CDR3 has 16 amino acids. Germline V gives CDR1 MDHEN, CDR2 SYDVKM. The CDR3 DNA is TGTGCCAGCAGTTTGTCGTGGTGGAGGAAGGACTCACCCCTCCACTTT. Residues: CASSLSWWRKDSPLHF. The full variable domain, in which reference TRBV28 and TRBJ1-6 provide the parts outside the CDR3, is DVKVTQSSRYLVKRTGEKVFLECVQDMDHENMFWYRQDPGLGLRLIYFSYDVKMKEKGDIPEGYSVSREKKERFSLILESASTNQTSMYLCASSLSWWRKDSPLHFGNGTRLTVT.

This chain joins TRBV28 and TRBJ2-3, with 9 bases that match TRBD2. This CDR3 region has 16 residues. CDR1 and CDR2 (germline): MDHEN, SYDVKM. The V segment lost 3 bases and the J segment 6 bases; nucleotides outside the gene matches: 10. Here the CDR3 reads CASSFSRRGGRDTQYF. The CDR3 DNA sequence: TGTGCCAGCAGTTTCAGCAGGCGGGGGGGCCGGGATACGCAGTATTTT. Looking up the rest from reference TRBV28 and TRBJ2-3 gives the full variable domain: DVKVTQSSRYLVKRTGEKVFLECVQDMDHENMFWYRQDPGLGLRLIYFSYDVKMKEKGDIPEGYSVSREKKERFSLILESASTNQTSMYLCASSFSRRGGRDTQYFGPGTRLTVL.

The J gene is TRBJ2-2, the V gene TRBV11-3; D call uncertain. The CDR3 sequence is 14 residues long. Germline values: CDR1 SGHNT, CDR2 YENEEA. V was trimmed by 4 bases and J by 6 bases, leaving 12 bases between them. CDR3 amino acids: CASSSIRVAGELFF. The CDR3 DNA reads TGTGCCAGCAGCTCGATTAGGGTCGCCGGGGAGCTGTTTTTT.

The rearrangement uses TRBV27 and TRBJ2-1, with D possibly being TRBD2 (6 bases). Germline CDR1 reads MNHEY; CDR2 reads SMNVEV (reference sequence). V lost 4 bases and J 0 bases, leaving 7 bases between the germline ends. This CDR3 has 14 amino acids. The CDR3 is CASSWGDSYNEQFF. DNA of the CDR3: TGTGCCAGCAGTTGGGGGGACTCCTACAATGAGCAGTTCTTC.